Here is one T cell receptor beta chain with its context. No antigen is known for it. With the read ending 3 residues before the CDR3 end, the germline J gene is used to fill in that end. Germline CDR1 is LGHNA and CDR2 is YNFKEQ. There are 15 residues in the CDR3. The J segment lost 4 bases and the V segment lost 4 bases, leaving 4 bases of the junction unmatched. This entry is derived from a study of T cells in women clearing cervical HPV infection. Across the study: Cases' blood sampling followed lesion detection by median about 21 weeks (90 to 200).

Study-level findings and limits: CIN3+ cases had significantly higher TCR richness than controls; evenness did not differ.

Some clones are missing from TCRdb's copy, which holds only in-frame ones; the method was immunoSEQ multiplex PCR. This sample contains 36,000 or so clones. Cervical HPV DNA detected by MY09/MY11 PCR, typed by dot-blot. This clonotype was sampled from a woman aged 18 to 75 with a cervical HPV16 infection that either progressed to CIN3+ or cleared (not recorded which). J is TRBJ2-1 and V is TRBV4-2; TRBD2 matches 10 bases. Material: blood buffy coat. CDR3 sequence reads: CASSRRTSGYNEQFF. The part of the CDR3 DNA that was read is TGTGCCAGCAGCCGACGGACTAGCGGTTACAATGAG.